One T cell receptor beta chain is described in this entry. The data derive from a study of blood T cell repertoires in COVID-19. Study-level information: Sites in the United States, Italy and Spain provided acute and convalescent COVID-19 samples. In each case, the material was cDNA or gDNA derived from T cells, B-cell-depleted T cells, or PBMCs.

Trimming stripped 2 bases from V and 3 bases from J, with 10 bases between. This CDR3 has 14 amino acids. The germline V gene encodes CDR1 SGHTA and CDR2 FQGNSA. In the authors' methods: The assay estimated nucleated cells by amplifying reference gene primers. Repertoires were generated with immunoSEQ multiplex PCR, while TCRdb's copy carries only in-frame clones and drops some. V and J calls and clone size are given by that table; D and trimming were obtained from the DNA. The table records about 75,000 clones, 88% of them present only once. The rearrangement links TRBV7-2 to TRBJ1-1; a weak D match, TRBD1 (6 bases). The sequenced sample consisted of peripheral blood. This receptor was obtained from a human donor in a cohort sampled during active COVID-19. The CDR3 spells CASSLLGGHTEAFF. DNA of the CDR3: TGTGCCAGCAGCTTACTCGGGGGGCACACTGAAGCTTTCTTT.